This T cell receptor (beta chain) originates from a study of T-cell memory formation after mild COVID-19. From the 5' RACE reads, TCRdb called clonotypes with MiXCR, one entry per CDR3 protein. The profile shows 540,000 or so distinct CDR3 sequences, roughly 21% of them singletons. Germline assignment: CDR1 SQVTM and CDR2 ANQGSEA. V gave up 7 bases and J gave up 1 base; unmatched junction bases: 6. CDR3 length equals 13 residues. General study findings and limits: Later expanders leaned CD4+, whereas day 15 to 85 contracting clones were balanced CD4/CD8.

About this clonotype itself: Its specificity is not known.

The specimen was PBMCs or a T cell subset sorted from them (not recorded which). The origin of this receptor is an adult woman who had mild COVID-19 (a few samples of this study predate the infection). Cell type and time point are not known. The V and J genes are TRBV29-1 and TRBJ2-7, with 8 bases lining up with TRBD1. CDR3 amino acids: CSARTGMSYEQYF. CDR3 coding DNA: TGCAGCGCACGGACAGGGATGTCCTACGAGCAGTACTTC.